The TCR beta chain under discussion was sequenced for a study of blood T cell repertoires in COVID-19. Overall study context: Italy, Spain and the United States were the sources of the convalescent and acute COVID-19 samples. PBMCs, B-cell-depleted T cells, or T cells were the source of the cDNA or gDNA that made up the material.

V was pared by 6 bases and J by 4 bases, with 10 bases between. Per germline, CDR1 SGHTA and CDR2 FQGNSA. The CDR3 consists of 14 residues. Authors' data handling: Nucleated cell counts were estimated from reference gene primer amplification. Produced via immunoSEQ multiplex PCR; TCRdb's table is partial and in-frame only. V, J and clone size are those of that table, while D and trimming were read from the DNA. The sample records around 160,000 clones, roughly 88% being singletons. Patients from Seattle were sampled longitudinally, starting during active infection. J is TRBJ1-6 and V is TRBV7-2; D possibly corresponds to TRBD1 (5 bases). The receptor's source is a woman aged 55-70 years with COVID-19, enrolled during active disease. Sequencing input: peripheral blood. The CDR3 reads CASRRQFYNSPLHF. CDR3 nucleotides: TGTGCCAGCAGAAGACAGTTTTATAATTCACCCCTCCACTTT. Filled out from reference TRBV7-2 and TRBJ1-6, the complete variable domain reads GAGVSQSPSNKVTEKGKDVELRCDPISGHTALYWYRQSLGQGLEFLIYFQGNSAPDKSGLPSDRFSAERTGGSVSTLTIQRTQQEDSAVYLCASRRQFYNSPLHFGNGTRLTVT.